Listed below are T cell receptor beta chains from one sample, sequenced in a study of immune cell composition in non-small cell lung cancer. Sequenced by immunoSEQ multiplex PCR; TCRdb stores in-frame clones only, minus some. The table has around 6,600 clones, roughly 74% seen once. The specimen sequenced was lung tumor tissue. Receptors were obtained from a human donor with non-small cell lung cancer. CDR3s include the opening cysteine and the closing phenylalanine or tryptophan. A D gene is named only where the DNA matches it firmly. The listing skips clone size in some rows; elsewhere it reads once, few, many or a size class.

clone_size,d_call,v_call,j_call,cdr3_aa,cdr3_nt
large,.,TRBV9,TRBJ1-2,CASSVAGGVGDGYTF,TGTGCCAGCAGCGTAGCTGGGGGGGTGGGCGATGGCTACACCTTC
.,TRBD1,TRBV5-1,TRBJ1-2,CASSKEQGASNYGYTF,TGCGCCAGCAGCAAGGAACAGGGGGCCAGTAACTATGGCTACACCTTC
few,.,TRBV7-2,TRBJ2-1,CASSLAVGTANEQFF,TGTGCCAGCAGCTTAGCCGTCGGGACTGCCAATGAGCAGTTCTTC
.,TRBD2,TRBV7-2,TRBJ2-7,CASSLTSGGAGEQYF,TGTGCCAGCAGCCTCACTAGCGGGGGGGCCGGGGAGCAGTACTTC
.,.,TRBV30,TRBJ1-1,CAWRRQMNTEAFF,TGTGCCTGGAGACGACAGATGAACACTGAAGCTTTCTTT
.,.,TRBV6-1,TRBJ1-4,CASSRGEKLFF,TGTGCCAGCAGTAGGGGGGAAAAACTGTTTTTT
.,.,TRBV11-1,TRBJ2-5,CASSFMEGSETQYF,TGTGCCAGCAGCTTTATGGAGGGTTCAGAGACCCAGTACTTC
.,TRBD2,TRBV10-2,TRBJ2-1,CASRAGTSGRHEQFF,TGCGCCAGCAGAGCCGGGACTAGCGGGAGGCATGAGCAGTTCTTC
few,.,TRBV6-1,TRBJ1-1,CASRGFGGMNTEAFF,TGTGCCAGCCGGGGCTTTGGGGGCATGAACACTGAAGCTTTCTTT
.,TRBD2,TRBV6-6,TRBJ2-3,CASSTGGGGTDTQYF,TGTGCCAGCAGTACGGGAGGGGGTGGGACAGATACGCAGTATTTT
.,.,TRBV4-3,TRBJ1-2,CASSQDSLAGYGYTF,TGCGCCAGCAGCCAAGATTCTTTGGCAGGCTATGGCTACACCTTC
.,.,TRBV7-3,TRBJ1-1,CASSLYGEPLNTEAFF,TGTGCCAGCAGCTTATATGGGGAGCCTTTGAACACTGAAGCTTTCTTT
.,.,TRBV19,TRBJ1-1,CASTWGVEAFF,TGTGCCAGTACTTGGGGGGTGGAAGCTTTCTTT
.,TRBD1,TRBV7-2,TRBJ2-5,CASSFTTGVQETQYF,TGTGCCAGCAGCTTTACCACAGGGGTCCAAGAGACCCAGTACTTC
.,TRBD1,TRBV6-1,TRBJ2-3,CASREIRGLGTDTQYF,TGTGCCAGCAGGGAAATCAGGGGGCTGGGCACAGATACGCAGTATTTT
.,TRBD2,TRBV7-9,TRBJ2-1,CASSPISSGSTNEQFF,TGTGCCAGCAGCCCGATTAGTAGCGGGAGTACCAATGAGCAGTTCTTC
once,.,TRBV6-5,TRBJ1-1,CASSPGQFMNTEAFF,TGTGCCAGCAGTCCCGGACAGTTTATGAACACTGAAGCTTTCTTT
.,TRBD1,TRBV6-5,TRBJ2-5,CASSSGTGAPETQYF,TGTGCCAGCAGTTCCGGGACAGGGGCCCCGGAGACCCAGTACTTC
.,.,TRBV18,TRBJ2-2,CASSPRGGAETGELFF,TGTGCCAGCTCACCCCGAGGGGGTGCAGAGACCGGGGAGCTGTTTTTT
.,.,TRBV7-2,TRBJ1-3,CASRPDRSGNTIYF,TGTGCCAGCAGACCTGACAGATCTGGAAACACCATATATTTT
.,.,TRBV15,TRBJ1-1,CATSRTRANTEAFF,TGTGCCACCAGCAGAACCAGGGCGAACACTGAAGCTTTCTTT
.,TRBD1,TRBV19,TRBJ1-6,CASSFGTGDSHDSPLHF,TGTGCCAGTAGTTTCGGGACAGGGGATTCTCATGATTCACCCCTCCACTTT
large,.,TRBV11-3,TRBJ1-6,CASISPPGGCSPLHF,TGTGCCAGCATCTCCCCTCCCGGGGGGTGTTCACCCCTCCACTTT
.,.,TRBV5-4,TRBJ2-1,CASRPTELGNEQFF,TGTGCCAGCAGGCCGACAGAGCTCGGCAATGAGCAGTTCTTC
.,.,TRBV18,TRBJ2-3,CASSPVTGSDTQYF,TGTGCCAGCTCACCAGTCACGGGGTCAGATACGCAGTATTTT
.,TRBD2,TRBV25-1,TRBJ2-3,CASTPGLAGNTDTQYF,TGTGCCAGCACACCGGGACTAGCGGGTAACACAGATACGCAGTATTTT
.,TRBD2,TRBV5-1,TRBJ2-3,CASSRGRTSGGYTDTQYF,TGCGCCAGCAGCCGGGGCAGGACTAGCGGGGGGTACACAGATACGCAGTATTTT
.,.,TRBV7-2,TRBJ2-7,CASSPGPQGDNSYEQYF,TGTGCCAGCAGCCCAGGCCCGCAGGGCGACAATTCATACGAGCAGTACTTC
.,.,TRBV9,TRBJ1-5,CASSVGRGGPGQPQHF,TGTGCCAGCAGCGTAGGAAGGGGGGGCCCCGGGCAGCCCCAGCATTTT